This TCR beta chain was obtained from a study of identical twins. TCRdb passed the 5' RACE reads through MiXCR, listing each CDR3 protein once. The sample includes about 720,000 distinct CDR3 sequences, less than 10% seen only once; the top ten take 0.75% to 1%. Trimming removed 2 bases from V and 3 bases from J, with 12 bases in between. The CDR3 covers 15 residues. Germline lookup yields CDR1 MNHEY and CDR2 SVGAGI. Ten or more counts support this clonotype. This sample was shared with a second study, whose subject was yellow fever vaccine responses in identical twins.

This sequence joins TRBV6-5 and TRBJ2-3; perhaps TRBD1 as D (5 bases). The TCR originated in a woman between 18 and 29 years old in good health. Input material: PBMCs. Here the CDR3 DNA reads TGTGCCAGCAGTTACAGGGTGGGGCGGACAGATACGCAGTATTTT. It translates to CASSYRVGRTDTQYF.